This T cell receptor (beta chain) was sequenced in a study of blood T cells in healthy people across ages. Primed by a sample-barcoded 5' primer and a J-beta primer mix, a second PCR proceeded for about 6 to 12 cycles. TCRdb itself ran the 5' RACE reads through MiXCR, one entry per CDR3 protein. The repertoire holds roughly 1,300,000 distinct CDR3 sequences, with approximately 59% as singletons. The people who gave samples were healthy Caucasians from Russia, aged 6 to 90. This CDR3 spans 12 amino acids. This TCR was recovered from a man aged 18 to 29 in good health. J is TRBJ2-1 and V is TRBV21-1; TRBD1 is the table's D call and was not checked against the DNA. TRBV21-1 is a pseudogene locus. The specimen was blood. DNA of the CDR3: TGTGCCAACGGGACAGGGGTTGGTGAGCAGTTCTTC. Residues: CANGTGVGEQFF.